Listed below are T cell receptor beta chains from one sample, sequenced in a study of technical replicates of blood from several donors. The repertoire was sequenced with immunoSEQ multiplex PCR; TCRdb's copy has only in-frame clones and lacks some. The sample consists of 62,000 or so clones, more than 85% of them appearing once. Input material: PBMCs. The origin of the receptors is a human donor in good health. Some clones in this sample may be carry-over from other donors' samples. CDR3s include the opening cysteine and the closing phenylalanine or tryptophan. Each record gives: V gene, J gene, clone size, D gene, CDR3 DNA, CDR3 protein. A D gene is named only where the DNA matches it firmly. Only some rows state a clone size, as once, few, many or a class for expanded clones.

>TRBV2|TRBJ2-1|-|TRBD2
TGTGCCAGCATGGTACTAGCGGGGAGGAATGAGCAGTTCTTC
CASMVLAGRNEQFF
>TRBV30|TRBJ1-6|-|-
TGTGCCTGGAGCTCGGTTAATTCACCCCTCCACTTT
CAWSSVNSPLHF
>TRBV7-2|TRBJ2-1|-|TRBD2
TGTGCCAGCAGCCGGCTAGCGGGGGGGCCCCGAGAGCAGTTCTTC
CASSRLAGGPREQFF
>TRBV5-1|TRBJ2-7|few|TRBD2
TGCGCCAGCAAAACACACCACCGGTATCTAGCGGGAATTTACGAGCAGTACTTC
CASKTHHRYLAGIYEQYF
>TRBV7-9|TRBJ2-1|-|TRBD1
TGTGCCAGCAGCTCAAAGGACAGGGGAGAAAGAGTCTTC
CASSSKDRGERVF
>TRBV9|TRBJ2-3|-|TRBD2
TGTGCCAGCAGCACCAATTTGTTGAGCGGGAGTGGGGTCGGCACAGATACGCAGTATTTT
CASSTNLLSGSGVGTDTQYF
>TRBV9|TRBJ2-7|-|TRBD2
TGTGCCAGCAGCTCCCAAGCGGGAGACGGGATGGATGAGCAGTACTTC
CASSSQAGDGMDEQYF
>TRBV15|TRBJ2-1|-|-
TGTGCCACCAGCAGAGAAGTTGTGGGACTCTACAATGAGCAGTTCTTC
CATSREVVGLYNEQFF
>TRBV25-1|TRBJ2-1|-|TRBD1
TGTGCCGGTCGGACCGGGACAGGGTATCTCACCTACAATGAGCAGTTCTTC
CAGRTGTGYLTYNEQFF
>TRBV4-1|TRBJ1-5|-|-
TGCGCCAGCAGCCCCCGGGAGGGGAGTCGCAATCAGCCCCAGCATTTT
CASSPREGSRNQPQHF
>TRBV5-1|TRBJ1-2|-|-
TGCGCCAGCAGCTTGGTCCCTCGGCAGGATACTAACTATGGCTACACCTTC
CASSLVPRQDTNYGYTF
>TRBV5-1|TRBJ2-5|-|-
TGCGCCAGCAGCTTGTTGGGGGTCGGGGGGCCCCAAGAGACCCAGTACTTC
CASSLLGVGGPQETQYF
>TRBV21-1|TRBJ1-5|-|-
TGTGCCAGCAGCGACGCGGGGGGGAGTTGTCAGCCCCAGCATTTT
CASSDAGGSCQPQHF